These 9 T cell receptor beta chains originate from one sample sequenced in a study of human T cells and chemical hapten exposure. The time point was: pre-sensitization, week 0. Treatment specified: therapeutic diphenylcyclopropenone sensitization with weekly scalp DPC. MiXCR, applied by TCRdb to the RACE reads, yields one record per CDR3 protein. Among approximately 370,000 distinct CDR3 sequences listed, approximately 5% were seen once. The sample here was whole blood, taken in connection with sensitization to the hapten diphenylcyclopropenone (DPC). These receptors came from a woman under 30 with alopecia areata. Some clones in this sample may be carry-over from other donors' samples.

The chain recombines TRBV6-2 or TRBV6-3 with TRBJ2-7; 7 nucleotides align to TRBD2. The V gene's germline CDR1 is MNHEY and CDR2 SVGEGT. With V trimmed by 6 bases and J by 2 bases, 7 bases remained unmatched. The CDR3 length is 14 residues. The CDR3 sequence: CASSPPGGAYEQYF. The CDR3 DNA is TGTGCCAGCAGCCCCCCGGGAGGAGCCTACGAGCAGTACTTC.

V is TRBV25-1 and J is TRBJ2-7; D possibly corresponds to TRBD2 (7 bases). Germline CDR1 is MGHDK and CDR2 is SYGVNS. The length of the CDR3 is 15 residues. Trimming took 1 base from V and 3 from J, leaving 13 bases between them. CDR3: CASSEFGGRIYEQYF. CDR3 coding DNA: TGTGCCAGCAGTGAATTCGGGGGGCGCATCTACGAGCAGTACTTC.

This rearrangement joins TRBV24-1 to TRBJ2-1; D remains unclear. V shed 2 bases and J shed 15 bases, with 10 bases lying between them. This CDR3 spans 11 amino acids. CDR1 KGHDR and CDR2 SFDVKD come from the germline V gene. CDR3 in DNA: TGTGCCACCAGTGATTCGACATTTAGGTTCTTC. This encodes CATSDSTFRFF.

CDR3 region: CASSLSNEKLFF. CDR3 DNA: TGTGCCAGCAGCCTTAGTAATGAAAAACTGTTTTTT. The chain combines TRBV7-9 with TRBJ1-4, with D uncertain. V gave up 5 bases and J gave up 4 bases, with 5 bases separating them. The length of the CDR3 is 12 residues. Looked up from germline, CDR1 is SEHNR and CDR2 is FQNEAQ (reference sequence).

The CDR3 nucleotides read TGCAGCTCCCGAGAGACCCGGAACACTGAAGCTTTCTTT. It translates to CSSRETRNTEAFF. This chain links TRBV29-1 with TRBJ1-1; D gene ambiguous. This CDR3 region has 13 residues. V lost 8 bases, J lost 1 base, and 14 bases lay in between. Per germline, CDR1 SQVTM and CDR2 ANQGSEA. The whole variable domain, remainder taken from reference TRBV29-1 and TRBJ1-1, is SAVISQKPSRDICQRGTSLTIQCQVDSQVTMMFWYRQQPGQSLTLIATANQGSEATYESGFVIDKFPISRPNLTFSTLTVSNMSPEDSSIYLCSSRETRNTEAFFGQGTRLTVV.

This clonotype showed up just a few times. The rearrangement joins TRBV5-1 to TRBJ1-1; the match to TRBD1 covers 8 bases. Germline CDR1 and CDR2: SGHRS and YFSETQ. The CDR3 is made up of 16 amino acids. With 1 base clipped from V and 3 bases from J, the junction kept 8 bases outside the gene matches. CDR3 DNA sequence: TGCGCCAGCAGCTTGAGACAGGGGCCCCCCGACACTGAAGCTTTCTTT. Encoded protein: CASSLRQGPPDTEAFF.

The sample holds many counts of this clonotype. CDR3 residues: CASSPQRDRGGTEAFF. The DNA for the CDR3 is TGTGCCAGCAGCCCCCAGAGGGACAGGGGGGGGACTGAAGCTTTCTTT. V is TRBV7-9 and J is TRBJ1-1; 11 bases fit TRBD1. Losses at the gene ends were 5 bases for V and 5 bases for J; bases not matched to a gene: 10. Germline V lookup: CDR1 SEHNR, CDR2 FQNEAQ (reference sequence). The CDR3 is 16 residues long.

This clonotype showed up many times. CDR3 sequence reads: CASSQSTGDYNEQFF. The CDR3 DNA sequence: TGCGCCAGCAGCCAGAGTACAGGGGACTACAATGAGCAGTTCTTC. The chain is built from TRBV4-3 and TRBJ2-1, with TRBD1 matching over 7 bases. V was pared by 3 bases and J by 3 bases, with 5 bases of the junction left unmatched. CDR1 is LGHNA, CDR2 YSLEER, per germline. The CDR3 has 15 amino acids.

The CDR3 is CASSLGQGPQPQHF. The CDR3 DNA is TGTGCCAGCAGTTTGGGACAGGGACCTCAGCCCCAGCATTTT. The genes are TRBV12-3 or TRBV12-4 and TRBJ1-5; the match to TRBD1 covers 9 bases. Trimming at V came to 3 bases and at J to 6 bases, leaving 3 bases not matched to a gene. CDR3 length: 14 residues.